These 23 T cell receptor beta chains share one sample of origin, sequenced in a study of T cells in tuberculosis. Repertoires were generated with immunoSEQ multiplex PCR, while TCRdb's copy carries only in-frame clones and drops some. The sample lists more than 35,000 clones; roughly 92% were seen once. Sequencing used PBMCs. The receptor source for this set is a donor under 30 with latent tuberculosis or without tuberculosis infection.

The gene calls are TRBV10-2 and TRBJ1-2; 8 bases agree with TRBD1. In germline, CDR1 is WSHSY, CDR2 SAAADI. The CDR3 runs 15 residues. V dropped 3 bases and J dropped 3; count of bases not matched to a gene: 6. CDR3 in amino acids: CASSESGQGHYGYTF. The CDR3 DNA reads as TGCGCCAGCAGTGAATCCGGACAGGGCCACTATGGCTACACCTTC.

This chain connects TRBV7-3 to TRBJ2-7; a weak D match, TRBD2 (6 bases). The CDR3 is 15 amino acids. Germline values: CDR1 SGHTA, CDR2 FQGTGA. Trimming took off 1 base at V and 2 bases at J, with 12 bases between the two ends. The CDR3 region is CASSLMAGPTYEQYF. The CDR3 DNA reads as TGTGCCAGCAGCTTAATGGCGGGGCCTACCTACGAGCAGTACTTC.

The chain employs TRBV5-8 and TRBJ1-2; 11 positions agree with TRBD1. CDR3 size: 15 residues. The germline V gene has CDR1 SGHTS and CDR2 YDEGEE. The J segment lost 5 bases and the V segment lost 3 bases, leaving 6 bases of the junction unmatched. CDR3 bases: TGTGCCAGCAGCTCCGGGACAGGGGGATGGTATGGCTACACCTTC. Protein product: CASSSGTGGWYGYTF.

The V call is TRBV28, the J call TRBJ2-3, with 9 bases fitting TRBD2. The CDR3 sequence is 16 residues long. Germline CDR1 is MDHEN and CDR2 is SYDVKM. The J segment lost 5 bases and the V segment lost 2 bases, leaving 8 bases of the junction unmatched. CDR3 sequence: CASSLPGGGVVDTQYF. The CDR3 nucleotides read TGTGCCAGCAGTTTACCGGGCGGGGGGGTGGTAGATACGCAGTATTTT.

V gene TRBV5-1 combines with J gene TRBJ2-1, with 11 nucleotides matching TRBD2. This CDR3 contains 15 residues. Germline V gives CDR1 SGHRS, CDR2 YFSETQ. J gave up 6 bases and V 4 bases, and 6 bases lay outside the gene matches. The DNA for the CDR3 is TGCGCCAGCAGCGAGGGACTAGCGGTACCCAATGAGCAGTTCTTC. Its protein product is CASSEGLAVPNEQFF.

The CDR3 coding sequence is TGTGCCAGCAGCTCGGGGCGGGGAGGGATTAGCACAGATACGCAGTATTTT. This encodes CASSSGRGGISTDTQYF. The chain recombines TRBV2 with TRBJ2-3; 7 bases match TRBD2. V trimming: 6 bases; J trimming: 0 bases; junction bases outside the gene matches: 12. This CDR3 is 17 amino acids long. The V gene's germline CDR1 is SNHLY and CDR2 FYNNEI.

The V and J genes are TRBV19 and TRBJ1-1; tentatively, D is TRBD1 (5 bases). Trimming pared 7 bases from V and 0 bases from J, leaving 15 bases between. CDR3 size: 15 residues. The germline V gene encodes CDR1 LNHDA and CDR2 SQIVND (reference sequence). The CDR3 sequence: CASNLHAGMNTEAFF. CDR3 DNA sequence: TGTGCCAGTAATTTGCATGCAGGGATGAACACTGAAGCTTTCTTT.

V is TRBV12-5 and J is TRBJ1-5, with 8 bases lining up with TRBD1. The V and J ends lost 7 bases and 3 bases, in that order; junction bases with no gene match: 17. Germline assignment: CDR1 LGHNT and CDR2 FRNRAP. The CDR3 contains 18 residues. This CDR3 is CASAMGQGAIVDNQPQHF. CDR3 sequence (DNA): TGTGCTAGTGCCATGGGGCAGGGGGCGATCGTAGACAATCAGCCCCAGCATTTT.

This chain links TRBV4-2 with TRBJ1-2; 7 bases line up with TRBD1. Germline V lookup: CDR1 LGHNA, CDR2 YNFKEQ. The CDR3 extends over 14 amino acids. V lost 5 bases to trimming and J lost 4 bases; unmatched junction nucleotides: 7. CDR3: CASSSPGQPYGYTF. CDR3 DNA: TGTGCCAGCAGCTCGCCGGGACAGCCCTATGGCTACACCTTC.

V gene TRBV9 combines with J gene TRBJ2-1, with 7 nucleotides matching TRBD1. From germline, CDR1 is SGDLS and CDR2 YYNGEE. The CDR3 covers 18 residues. With V trimmed by 1 base and J by 5 bases, 15 bases remained unmatched. The CDR3 DNA reads as TGTGCCAGCAGCGTATATCCCAAGGGACAGACCTTCCACAATGAGCAGTTCTTC. Translated: CASSVYPKGQTFHNEQFF.

This rearrangement joins TRBV6-1 to TRBJ1-2; D is uncertain. CDR3 size: 13 residues. The germline gives CDR1 MNHNS, CDR2 SASEGT. V lost 3 bases, J lost 8 bases, and 13 bases lay in between. The CDR3 region is CASSEVQAGGYTF. CDR3 nucleotide sequence: TGTGCCAGCAGTGAGGTGCAGGCGGGGGGCTACACCTTC.

This rearrangement joins TRBV7-2 to TRBJ2-3, with 8 bases matching TRBD1. The CDR3 runs 16 residues. V lost 0 bases and J lost 7; bases outside the gene matches: 9. Germline assignment: CDR1 SGHTA and CDR2 FQGNSA. For the CDR3, the DNA is TGTGCCAGCAGCTTAGCGACCGGGACAGGTCCAAATACGCAGTATTTT. Amino acids: CASSLATGTGPNTQYF.

The V and J genes are TRBV5-6 and TRBJ2-7; D is perhaps TRBD1 (5 bases). The CDR3 loop spans 14 amino acids. Germline-derived CDR1 and CDR2 are SGHDT and YYEEEE. V was shortened by 4 bases and J by 4 bases, with 15 bases between the two germline ends. The CDR3 DNA reads as TGTGCCAGCAGCCAATTTACAGGTCGGTACGAGCAGTACTTC. This translates into CASSQFTGRYEQYF.

The chain recombines TRBV7-9 with TRBJ2-7; 7 nucleotides line up with TRBD1. The CDR3 sequence is 15 residues long. Germline CDR1 SEHNR, CDR2 FQNEAQ (reference sequence). J lost 5 bases, V lost 5 bases, and 12 bases had no gene match. The CDR3 is CASSAHLGTAHEQYF. CDR3 nucleotides: TGTGCCAGCAGCGCACACCTCGGGACAGCCCACGAGCAGTACTTC. Based on the CDR3 plus reference TRBV7-9 and TRBJ2-7, the full variable domain is DTGVSQNPRHKITKRGQNVTFRCDPISEHNRLYWYRQTLGQGPEFLTYFQNEAQLEKSRLLSDRFSAERPKGSFSTLEIQRTEQGDSAMYLCASSAHLGTAHEQYFGPGTRLTVT.

V gene TRBV7-8 combines with J gene TRBJ1-4; the D is unclear. The V end was cut by 8 bases, the J end by 4 bases, with 8 bases between. The CDR3 loop spans 12 amino acids. CDR1 and CDR2 (germline): SGHVS, FQNEAQ. The CDR3 sequence is CASSGHNEKLFF. DNA for the CDR3: TGTGCCAGCTCCGGTCATAATGAAAAACTGTTTTTT.

This chain connects TRBV20-1 to TRBJ1-1; TRBD1 matches at 7 bases. V lost 6 bases and J lost 9; bases outside the gene matches: 7. There are 11 residues in the CDR3. Germline lookup yields CDR1 DFQATT and CDR2 SNEGSKA (reference sequence). The CDR3 reads CSAARQGKAFF. CDR3 in DNA: TGCAGTGCGGCGAGACAGGGTAAAGCTTTCTTT.

DNA for the CDR3: TGTGCCTGGAGCTACGCGACAGGTGCTAACTATGGCTACACCTTC. As protein: CAWSYATGANYGYTF. This chain connects TRBV30 to TRBJ1-2, with D possibly TRBD1 on 6 matching bases. This CDR3 spans 15 amino acids. The germline V gene has CDR1 GTSNPN and CDR2 SVGIG (reference sequence). The V end lost 3 bases, the J end lost 0 bases, and 14 bases lay between the germline ends.

The chain couples TRBV6-4 to TRBJ1-4; TRBD1 matches 7 bases. The germline CDR1 and CDR2 sequences are MRHNA and SNTAGT. This CDR3 has 13 residues. V lost 6 bases, J lost 10 bases, and 8 bases stayed unmatched. CDR3 coding DNA: TGTGCCAGCAGCAGGGACAGCCTTGGAAAACTGTTTTTT. Its translation: CASSRDSLGKLFF.

The chain uses TRBV6-5 and TRBJ1-2, with TRBD1 matching 9 bases. Germline loops: CDR1 MNHEY, CDR2 SVGAGI. This CDR3 is built from 13 residues. J was trimmed by 6 bases and V by 11 bases; bases with no gene match: 10. CDR3 sequence: CAANRGTGHGYTF. The CDR3, as DNA: TGTGCCGCTAATAGAGGGACAGGGCATGGCTACACCTTC.

V and J are TRBV21-1 and TRBJ2-2; the listed D gene, TRBD1, was not tested against the DNA. TRBV21-1 corresponds to a pseudogene. CDR3 length: 19 amino acids. CDR3 nucleotide sequence: TGTGCCAGCAGCACCCGCATAGCCCAGGACAGGGGGAACACCGGGGAGCTGTTTTTT. It codes for CASSTRIAQDRGNTGELFF.

This clone was recorded a few times. The chain links TRBV10-3 to TRBJ2-7; 7 bases fit TRBD1. The J segment lost 3 bases and the V segment lost 10 bases, leaving 9 bases of the junction unmatched. Germline values: CDR1 ENHRY, CDR2 SYGVKD. This CDR3 region has 13 residues. The CDR3 sequence is CASQRQGYYEQYF. CDR3 DNA: TGTGCCAGCCAGCGACAGGGTTACTACGAGCAGTACTTC.

The rearrangement uses TRBV19 and TRBJ2-7, with no clear D. Trimming stripped 3 bases from V and 3 bases from J, with 15 bases between. CDR1 is LNHDA, CDR2 SQIVND, per germline (reference sequence). The CDR3 sequence is 15 residues long. DNA for the CDR3: TGTGCCAGTAGTATTGCGACAATGCGTGACTACGAGCAGTACTTC. It is translated as CASSIATMRDYEQYF. Filled out from reference TRBV19 and TRBJ2-7, the complete variable domain reads DGGITQSPKYLFRKEGQNVTLSCEQNLNHDAMYWYRQDPGQGLRLIYYSQIVNDFQKGDIAEGYSVSREKKESFPLTVTSAQKNPTAFYLCASSIATMRDYEQYFGPGTRLTVT.

The chain employs TRBV4-1 and TRBJ2-7, with 7 bases fitting TRBD2. The germline gives CDR1 MGHRA, CDR2 YSYEKL. The J segment lost 9 bases and the V segment lost 0 bases, leaving 14 bases of the junction unmatched. The CDR3 loop spans 16 amino acids. CDR3 residues: CASSQDRLLPGGRQYF. For the CDR3, the DNA is TGCGCCAGCAGCCAAGATCGACTGCTACCGGGAGGACGGCAGTACTTC.